The entry below gives a single TCR beta chain sequence along with its context. This clonotype was counted many times. The antigen it recognizes is unknown. No base qualities exist here, and no much larger clone lies one base off it. The germline V gene yields SGHVS for CDR1 and FQNEAQ for CDR2. The CDR3 holds 15 amino acids from the cysteine to the valine. Only CDR3 DNA is held: 45 bases, read in frame from base 1. Trimmed from V: 5 bases; trimmed from J: 5 bases; junction bases lacking a gene match: 12. The source of the sample is a study of T cell repertoires in cytomegalovirus infection (dated by TCRdb to about 2019). In terms of the full investigation: Peptide stimulations targeted recently identified HLA-C-restricted CMV epitopes, whose presentation resists viral immunomodulation, together with well-studied HLA-B-restricted epitopes. Because public TCR beta signatures pointed to carriage of CMV infection together with the matching HLA type, the HLA type of each donor mattered for the analysis.

The treatment or condition label here, explained by the study, means: in vitro stimulation with specific CMV peptide epitopes to enrich CMV-specific T cells. Sequenced on an Illumina HiSeq 1500. In TCRdb, the public reads were trimmed at Q25 with fastp and aligned with MiXCR, with productive beta chains retained. Records with the same CDR3 protein are collapsed into one entry carrying the most frequent genes and DNA. For this sample the table gives roughly 800,000 distinct CDR3 sequences, of which almost 30% were detected only once. The ten largest make up 10% to 15% of the sample. Results the study describes overall, beyond this receptor: The ex vivo response was dominated by HLA-C-restricted CMV-specific TCR beta clonotypes, which also provided the single most frequent clonotype in two of eight donors. Carriers of CMV infection plus the relevant HLA type were discriminated by the cumulative frequency of public TCR beta family members in the study cohort and in an independent roughly 320-donor cohort.

This receptor was identified in a human donor in good health (CMV status not recorded). Some clones in this sample may be carry-over from other donors' samples. The starting material was cultured CD8+ T cells from PBMCs, obtained from culture after CMV antigen stimulation. The rearranged chain carries TRBV7-8 and TRBJ2-7, with 7 junctional bases fitting TRBD1. The CDR3 loop reads CASSRRADRAHEQYV. The base sequence is TGTGCCAGCAGCCGTAGAGCCGACAGGGCCCACGAGCAGTACGTC.